One sample yielded the 12 T cell receptor beta chains listed below, sequenced in a study of beta chain features in type 1 diabetes. The study reverse transcribed the entire isolated RNA, so it sequenced expressed TCRB transcripts. Assay: immunoSEQ multiplex PCR; the TCRdb copy retains only in-frame clones and omits some. The sample includes 300,000 to 350,000 clones, approximately 12% seen only once; the top ten take 0.015%. These receptors lack a known antigen. Regarding the study as a whole: Type 1 diabetes patients had moderately but significantly shorter TCRB CDR3s in all four CD4+ subsets.

Sequencing was done on a sample of naive CD4+ T cells from blood. The source is a woman in her late teens or twenties with type 1 diabetes.

The chain employs TRBV9 and TRBJ2-1, with 7 bases matching TRBD2. The CDR3 spans 16 residues. In germline, CDR1 is SGDLS, CDR2 YYNGEE. The trim removed 1 base at V and 1 base at J, leaving 5 bases unmatched. The CDR3: CASSVRGAGSYNEQFF. DNA of the CDR3: TGTGCCAGCAGCGTAAGGGGAGCGGGATCCTACAATGAGCAGTTCTTC.

The chain uses TRBV29-1 and TRBJ2-1; 7 positions match TRBD1. There are 13 residues in the CDR3. Germline V gene sequence: CDR1 SQVTM, CDR2 ANQGSEA. V gave up 4 bases and J gave up 3 bases; unmatched junction bases: 3. The CDR3 loop reads CSVGGQNYNEQFF. CDR3 DNA: TGCAGCGTTGGGGGACAGAACTACAATGAGCAGTTCTTC.

A few counts support this clone. V and J are TRBV27 and TRBJ1-4; D is perhaps TRBD1 (6 bases). The CDR3 runs to 15 residues. Per the germline V gene, CDR1 is MNHEY and CDR2 is SMNVEV (reference sequence). V was cut by 5 bases and J by 8 bases, with 18 bases left in between. CDR3 in amino acids: CASSLQGYSGEKLFF. The CDR3 nucleotides read TGTGCCAGCAGTCTCCAGGGGTATTCGGGAGAAAAACTGTTTTTT.

This clone showed up just a few times. This chain joins TRBV5-1 and TRBJ2-7; D may be TRBD1 (7 bases). Germline CDR1 is SGHRS and CDR2 is YFSETQ. The V and J ends lost 4 bases and 5 bases respectively, with 16 bases between them. This CDR3 has 14 amino acids. The CDR3 sequence: CASSTGETGDEQYV. The CDR3 region has the DNA TGCGCCAGCAGCACGGGGGAAACAGGGGACGAGCAGTACGTC.

The V and J genes are TRBV11-3 and TRBJ2-3, with TRBD2 as a possible D gene (5 bases). Germline CDR1 SGHNT, CDR2 YENEEA. The CDR3 is 13 amino acids. Trimming took off 4 bases at V and 4 bases at J, with 9 bases between the two ends. Here the CDR3 reads CASSSEEADTQYF. CDR3 sequence (DNA): TGTGCCAGCAGCTCAGAGGAGGCAGATACGCAGTATTTT.

This clone was detected a few times. J is TRBJ2-5 and V is TRBV9; a weak D match, TRBD2 (7 bases). Germline CDR1 and CDR2: SGDLS and YYNGEE. Trimming removed 5 bases at V and 5 bases at J, with 10 bases between. The CDR3 has 12 amino acids. The CDR3 DNA is TGTGCCAGCAGGGGGAGGGGGGAGACCCAGTACTTC. It specifies CASRGRGETQYF.

V and J are TRBV18 and TRBJ2-5; 10 nucleotides agree with TRBD1. This CDR3 has 15 residues. V gave up 6 bases and J gave up 2 bases; unmatched junction bases: 6. CDR1 is KGHSH, CDR2 LQKENI, per germline. The CDR3 DNA follows: TGTGCCAGCTCGCCCTGGACAGGGGGACAAGAGACCCAGTACTTC. Translated: CASSPWTGGQETQYF.

The sample holds a few counts of this clone. This rearrangement joins TRBV11-2 to TRBJ2-5; tentatively, D is TRBD1 (6 bases). The CDR3 contains 17 residues. The germline V and J ends were trimmed by 5 bases and 4 bases, with 23 bases remaining between them. Germline CDR1 is SGHAT and CDR2 is FQNNGV. CDR3 in DNA: TGTGCCAGCAGCGTATCCGGGACAACCCTCAGGGTAGAGACCCAGTACTTC. Translation gives CASSVSGTTLRVETQYF.

The rearrangement joins TRBV2 to TRBJ1-1; no definite D call. V was shortened by 6 bases and J by 5 bases, with 13 bases between the two germline ends. Germline CDR1 reads SNHLY; CDR2 reads FYNNEI. CDR3 length: 13 amino acids. The CDR3 here is CASRKESGTEAFF. The CDR3 DNA follows: TGTGCCAGCAGGAAAGAATCGGGTACTGAAGCTTTCTTT.

This clone has a handful of counts. The chain uses TRBV9 and TRBJ1-2; TRBD1 might be the D (6 bases). CDR3 length equals 14 residues. Germline values: CDR1 SGDLS, CDR2 YYNGEE. Trimming pared 4 bases from V and 0 bases from J, leaving 10 bases between. CDR3 in amino acids: CASSPRDTNYGYTF. The CDR3 region has the DNA TGTGCCAGCAGCCCCCGGGACACTAACTATGGCTACACCTTC.

The chain has TRBV5-1 and TRBJ2-1; a weak D match, TRBD2 (6 bases). There are 16 residues in the CDR3. The V gene's germline CDR1 is SGHRS and CDR2 YFSETQ. The V gene lost 0 bases and the J gene lost 0 bases, with 10 bases spanning the gap. The CDR3 loop is CASSLAGESSYNEQFF. CDR3 nucleotide sequence: TGCGCCAGCAGCTTGGCGGGGGAGAGCTCCTACAATGAGCAGTTCTTC.

This clone was seen more than once but under ten times. Other DNA sequences from this sample encode an identical CDR3 as well. The chain couples TRBV29-1 to TRBJ1-1, with D perhaps matching TRBD1 (5 bases). V gave up 4 bases and J gave up 0 bases, with 9 bases separating them. The CDR3 loop spans 13 amino acids. Germline V CDR1 and CDR2: SQVTM, ANQGSEA. As DNA, the CDR3 is TGCAGCGTTGGGAGACAGCTGAACACTGAAGCTTTCTTT. It translates to CSVGRQLNTEAFF.